These 14 T cell receptor beta chains were sequenced from one sample in a study of tumor-infiltrating lymphocytes in primary liver carcinoma. Blood RNA came from unsorted whole blood; germline DNA was also extracted. Starting from 500 ng of total RNA, TCR beta cDNA was produced with a primer in the constant region. Three-round nested multiplex PCR performed with slightly modified ARM-PCR produced the TCR beta libraries. TRBV1-TRBV30 forward primers paired with a C-beta reverse primer drove the first two PCR rounds, about 10 cycles each. A single record per CDR3 protein comes from TCRdb applying MiXCR to the multiplex PCR reads. The repertoire holds approximately 330,000 distinct CDR3 sequences, with less than 70% as singletons. Sequencing input: peripheral blood. The receptor source for this set is a man aged 35 to 55 with primary liver carcinoma and hepatitis B virus infection.

This chain joins TRBV6-5 and TRBJ2-7, with TRBD1 matching 10 bases. After removal of 8 bases from V and 2 bases from J, the junction contained 6 bases not matched to a gene. Germline lookup yields CDR1 MNHEY and CDR2 SVGAGI. The CDR3 sequence is 14 residues long. CDR3 nucleotides: TGTGCCAGCGGGGCCGGGACAGGGGCCTACGAGCAGTACTTC. Translated: CASGAGTGAYEQYF.

This clonotype appeared a few times. The CDR3 DNA sequence: TGTGCCAGCAGTGAAATGATTAATCAGCCCCAGCATTTT. Translated: CASSEMINQPQHF. This chain links TRBV6-1 with TRBJ1-5; D gene uncertain. Germline assignment: CDR1 MNHNS and CDR2 SASEGT. V was trimmed by 2 bases and J by 4 bases, leaving 6 bases between them. The CDR3 totals 13 residues.

About this clonotype: One end of the junction fails to match germline, which may point to a read error. The rearrangement links TRBV5-1 to TRBJ2-2; D possibly uses TRBD1 or TRBD2 (5 bases each). Germline CDR1 reads SGHRS; CDR2 reads YFSETQ. This CDR3 region has 16 residues. This CDR3 reads CATSPTTGWSTGDLFF. The CDR3 DNA is TGCGCCACCAGCCCCACCACGGGATGGAGCACCGGGGACCTGTTTTTT.

In the case of this clonotype: A read error may be the cause here, since a much bigger clone is one base away. This is likely a read error, given that the CDR3 carries no conserved phenylalanine or tryptophan at its end. The V and J genes are TRBV7-8 and TRBJ2-7; D might be TRBD1 (7 bases). The V gene lost 4 bases and the J gene lost 2 bases, with 21 bases spanning the gap. Germline CDR1 is SGHVS and CDR2 is FQNEAQ. The CDR3 is made up of 17 amino acids. The CDR3 is CASSYSAGQSLPYEQYL. The CDR3, as DNA: TGTGCCAGCAGCTACTCCGCGGGACAGTCTTTGCCCTACGAGCAGTACCTC.

At least ten counts were recorded for this clonotype. This rearrangement joins TRBV10-2 to TRBJ2-2, with 7 bases that match TRBD2. From germline, CDR1 is WSHSY and CDR2 SAAADI. The V gene end was trimmed by 8 bases and the J gene end by 3 bases; junction bases not matched to a gene: 9. The CDR3 covers 15 residues. In DNA form, the CDR3 reads TGCGCCAGCCTTGAGGGAGCGGGGCACACCGGGGAGCTGTTTTTT. Translation gives CASLEGAGHTGELFF.

Of note for this clonotype: One end of the junction is discordant with germline, which a read error may explain. The chain has TRBV11-2 and TRBJ2-1, with TRBD2 as a possible D gene (6 bases). Germline lookup yields CDR1 SGHAT and CDR2 FQNNGV. The CDR3 length is 16 residues. Here the CDR3 reads CASSSGLTTTYNAQFF. Here the CDR3 DNA reads TGTGCCAGCAGTTCAGGACTAACCACTACCTACAATGCGCAGTTCTTC.

The rearrangement links TRBV11-3 to TRBJ2-1; D remains ambiguous. V lost 5 bases, J lost 10 bases, and 15 bases lay in between. CDR1 SGHNT and CDR2 YENEEA come from the germline V gene. The CDR3 has 13 residues. The CDR3: CASSLRRTLEQFF. In DNA, the CDR3 is TGTGCCAGCAGCCTACGTCGCACTCTGGAGCAGTTCTTC.

Comment on this clonotype: Being one base from a much bigger clone, this may be a read error. The conserved closing phenylalanine or tryptophan is absent in this CDR3, likely reflecting a read error. The chain uses TRBV12-3 or TRBV12-4 and TRBJ2-7; TRBD1 matches at 8 bases. V shed 2 bases, J shed 5 bases, and the junction held 2 bases outside the gene matches. The CDR3 has 13 residues. CDR3 amino acids: CASSLSTGDEQYS. CDR3 bases: TGTGCCAGCAGTTTATCGACAGGGGACGAGCAGTACTCC.

The chain joins TRBV28 to TRBJ1-4; D uncertain. This CDR3 region has 10 residues. Germline CDR1 MDHEN, CDR2 SYDVKM. Trimming left V 10 bases short and J 4 bases short, with 4 bases between. DNA of the CDR3: TGTGCCACCTTTAATGAAAAACTGTTTTTT. It is translated as CATFNEKLFF. The variable domain in full, with the rest retrieved from reference TRBV28 and TRBJ1-4, is DVKVTQSSRYLVKRTGEKVFLECVQDMDHENMFWYRQDPGLGLRLIYFSYDVKMKEKGDIPEGYSVSREKKERFSLILESASTNQTSMYLCATFNEKLFFGSGTQLSVL.

Note on this clonotype: This is likely a read error, given that the CDR3 carries no conserved phenylalanine or tryptophan at its end. No DNA is shown, since the ends of the CDR3 on it are uncertain; the CDR3 is the one TCRdb lists. CDR3 sequence reads: CADRRRGLRLHL. V gene TRBV11-2 combines with J gene TRBJ1-2; no DNA check was done on the table's D call, TRBD1. The germline V gene has CDR1 SGHAT and CDR2 FQNNGV. The length of the CDR3 is 12 amino acids, counting both ends.

V usage is TRBV11-1 and J usage is TRBJ2-1; D might be TRBD2 (6 bases). V lost 5 bases to trimming and J lost 4 bases, with 15 bases between them. The CDR3 consists of 15 residues. Per the germline V gene, CDR1 is SGHAT and CDR2 is FQDESV (reference sequence). The CDR3 protein is CASSRRGWPYNEQFF. The CDR3 DNA is TGTGCCAGCAGCCGACGGGGGTGGCCATACAATGAGCAGTTCTTC.

As regards this clonotype: Because the CDR3 is missing its conserved closing phenylalanine or tryptophan, this is likely a read error. The chain has TRBV6-6 and TRBJ1-3; 11 bases line up with TRBD1. The CDR3 consists of 15 residues. The germline V gene has CDR1 MNHNY and CDR2 SVGAGI (reference sequence). For the CDR3, the DNA is TGTGCCAGTAGGAACCCAGGGACAGGGGGAAGCACCATATATTCT. Translating gives CASRNPGTGGSTIYS.

Note on this clonotype: One end of the junction fails to match germline, which may point to a read error. The rearrangement joins TRBV6-6 to TRBJ2-3, with D possibly TRBD1 on 6 matching bases. The CDR3 extends over 15 amino acids. Germline assignment: CDR1 MNHNY and CDR2 SVGAGI (reference sequence). CDR3 nucleotides: TGTGCCAGCAGTAAAGGGACATACCTCACAGATATGCAGTATTTT. Translating it yields CASSKGTYLTDMQYF.

Worth noting for this clonotype: This CDR3 fails to terminate in the conserved phenylalanine or tryptophan, so it likely reflects a read error. V and J are TRBV11-2 and TRBJ2-1; D is unclear. The V end was cut by 4 bases, the J end by 4 bases, with 8 bases between. The CDR3 runs 13 residues. Germline V lookup: CDR1 SGHAT, CDR2 FQNNGV. This chain's CDR3 is CASSSVEYNEQFL. Written as DNA, the CDR3 is TGTGCCAGCAGCTCGGTAGAGTACAATGAGCAGTTCCTC.